Sequencing of this T cell receptor beta chain was carried out in a study of T-cell reconstitution after alpha-beta-depleted transplantation in children. Study findings and constraints: By about two months after transplant, alpha-beta T cells reportedly arose from several hundred graft clones that had expanded.

The authors prepared the TCRbeta library with unique molecular identifiers. MiXCR, run by TCRdb on the PCR reads, gives a single entry per CDR3 protein. The sample includes about 170,000 distinct CDR3 sequences, approximately 12% of them seen just once. Germline CDR1 and CDR2: SNHLY and FYNNEI. V was trimmed by 5 bases and J by 4 bases, leaving 6 bases between them. CDR3 length: 12 amino acids. This clonotype was counted at least ten times. The target antigen is unknown. The origin of this receptor is a boy between 2 and 10 years old with acute myeloid leukemia, due to receive a stem cell transplant. The source material was PBMCs, sampled before TCRalphabeta/CD19-depleted stem cell transplant. This chain connects TRBV2 to TRBJ1-3, with D uncertain. As DNA, the CDR3 is TGTGCCAGCAGTCAAGGAGGAAACACCATATATTTT. It yields the protein CASSQGGNTIYF.